Described below is a single T cell receptor beta chain sequence and its context. Its antigen is unidentified. PCR involved 60 Vbeta and 13 Jbeta primers. The protocol was immunoSEQ multiplex PCR, while the TCRdb copy is restricted to in-frame clones and leaves out a portion. Seen here are 100,000 to 150,000 clones, roughly 78% observed once, and the top ten hold approximately 10%. The CDR3 is 14 amino acids. CDR1 and CDR2 from the germline V gene are MNHEY and SVGAGI. The junction had 6 bases not matched to a gene; V was cut back by 4 bases and J by 6 bases. The data are from a study of cytomegalovirus exposure and HLA in healthy donors. Regarding the study as a whole: Earlier analysis yielded a pattern in which most TCR beta V segments were productive about 90% or about 30% of the time.

This TCR derives from a young man in good health and CMV-seropositive. The chain uses TRBV6-5 and TRBJ1-2; 9 positions match TRBD1. The specimen was PBMCs. CDR3 nucleotide sequence: TGTGCCAGCAGTTCCCCGGACAGGGGCCATGGCTACACCTTC. This translates into CASSSPDRGHGYTF.